The clone carrying this T cell receptor beta chain was counted a few times. What it recognizes is unknown. The data were obtained in a study of T cells after yellow fever vaccination. Across the study: SMART-Seq v4 Ultra Low Input handled preparation of low-cell-number fractions.

The ends were cut back, 1 base at V and 4 bases at J, with 14 bases in the middle. There are 16 residues in the CDR3. Per germline, CDR1 SGHVS and CDR2 FQNEAQ. Study results and limitations: A weaker secondary response peaked on day 5, the primary on day 15. Overlap between CD4 and CD8 compartments was detected for a small share of clonotypes.

As TCR cDNA was made by 5'RACE template switching, a universal primer site and UMIs were added. Via MiXCR, TCRdb re-called the 5' RACE reads, giving one row per CDR3 protein. The data hold 200,000 to 300,000 distinct CDR3 sequences, with over 10% observed a single time. This receptor was obtained from a man between 25 and 39 years old who received the YFV17D yellow fever vaccine. The rearrangement uses TRBV7-8 and TRBJ2-1; perhaps TRBD1 as D (5 bases). The specimen was CD4+ T cells sorted from PBMCs, collected 45 days after the yellow fever booster vaccination. The CDR3 spells CASSLEGRSGYNEQFF. Written as DNA, the CDR3 is TGTGCCAGCAGCTTAGAGGGGCGTTCGGGTTACAATGAGCAGTTCTTC. The full variable domain, completed using reference TRBV7-8 and TRBJ2-1, is GAGVSQSPRYKVAKRGQDVALRCDPISGHVSLFWYQQALGQGPEFLTYFQNEAQLDKSGLPSDRFFAERPEGSVSTLKIQRTQQEDSAVYLCASSLEGRSGYNEQFFGPGTRLTVL.